The 17 T cell receptor beta chains given below trace back to one sample, sequenced in a study of cytomegalovirus exposure and HLA in healthy donors. Only in-frame clones appear in the TCRdb table, and some are missing; sequencing was by immunoSEQ multiplex PCR. The table lists under 65,000 clones, approximately 95% of them singletons. Sequencing input: PBMCs. Receptors were obtained from a woman between 18 and 29 years old in good health and CMV-seropositive.

The chain has TRBV10-3 and TRBJ2-1; 13 nucleotides agree with TRBD2. From germline, CDR1 is ENHRY and CDR2 SYGVKD. The CDR3 extends over 16 amino acids. The V and J ends lost 7 bases and 8 bases, in that order; junction bases with no gene match: 11. DNA for the CDR3: TGTGCCATCACCGGGACTAGCGGGACCCCCGTCTATGAGCAGTTCTTC. Translated, it gives CAITGTSGTPVYEQFF.

This sequence joins TRBV10-3 and TRBJ2-3; D unresolved. The CDR3 is 15 amino acids. Germline V lookup: CDR1 ENHRY, CDR2 SYGVKD. V was shortened by 3 bases and J by 0 bases, with 10 bases between the two germline ends. In nucleotides, the CDR3 is TGTGCCATCAGTGATCCAGCGAGAAGCACAGATACGCAGTATTTT. Amino acid sequence: CAISDPARSTDTQYF.

The genes are TRBV19 and TRBJ2-7; a weak D match, TRBD1 (6 bases). CDR1 LNHDA and CDR2 SQIVND come from the germline V gene (reference sequence). This CDR3 is 14 amino acids long. The V and J ends lost 10 bases and 3 bases respectively, with 19 bases between them. The CDR3 sequence is CATREDRTHYEQYF. Here the CDR3 DNA reads TGTGCCACCAGAGAGGACAGAACCCACTACGAGCAGTACTTC.

This rearrangement joins TRBV18 to TRBJ2-7; 7 nucleotides agree with TRBD1. CDR3 size: 16 residues. In germline, CDR1 is KGHSH, CDR2 LQKENI. V lost 1 base to trimming and J lost 5 bases; unmatched junction nucleotides: 11. The CDR3 coding sequence is TGTGCCAGCTCACCACGTCGGGACAGTCTGGTGGACGAGCAGTACTTC. As protein: CASSPRRDSLVDEQYF. Full variable domain (missing parts from reference TRBV18 and TRBJ2-7): NAGVMQNPRHLVRRRGQEARLRCSPMKGHSHVYWYRQLPEEGLKFMVYLQKENIIDESGMPKERFSAEFPKEGPSILRIQQVVRGDSAAYFCASSPRRDSLVDEQYFGPGTRLTVT.

This chain links TRBV2 with TRBJ2-2, with D possibly being TRBD1 (6 bases). CDR3 length: 15 residues. Trimming removed 2 bases at V and 7 bases at J, with 14 bases between. In germline, CDR1 is SNHLY, CDR2 FYNNEI. This chain's CDR3 is CASSERGTGSGELFF. In DNA form, the CDR3 reads TGTGCCAGCAGTGAAAGGGGGACGGGGAGCGGGGAGCTGTTTTTT.

The V gene is TRBV7-8, the J gene TRBJ2-3; the match to TRBD1 covers 8 bases. CDR3 length: 16 residues. V gave up 7 bases and J gave up 2 bases; unmatched junction bases: 11. The germline gives CDR1 SGHVS, CDR2 FQNEAQ. CDR3 DNA: TGTGCCAGCACGGACCGGGACAGGAGACCCACAGATACGCAGTATTTT. Protein: CASTDRDRRPTDTQYF. The complete variable domain, with remaining parts taken from reference TRBV7-8 and TRBJ2-3, reads GAGVSQSPRYKVAKRGQDVALRCDPISGHVSLFWYQQALGQGPEFLTYFQNEAQLDKSGLPSDRFFAERPEGSVSTLKIQRTQQEDSAVYLCASTDRDRRPTDTQYFGPGTRLTVL.

This chain links TRBV5-1 with TRBJ1-1; possibly TRBD1 for D (5 bases). CDR1 and CDR2 from the germline V gene are SGHRS and YFSETQ. The CDR3 runs 15 residues. V lost 2 bases and J lost 2, with 13 bases in between. The CDR3 nucleotides are TGCGCCAGCAGCTTCCGCCAGGGTTCAAACACTGAAGCTTTCTTT. Translated: CASSFRQGSNTEAFF.

The rearrangement uses TRBV11-2 and TRBJ2-7; 11 nucleotides match TRBD2. The germline CDR1 and CDR2 sequences are SGHAT and FQNNGV. This CDR3 has 16 amino acids. Trimming removed 4 bases from V and 1 base from J; junction bases left unmatched: 6. The CDR3 loop reads CASSWRTSGSSYEQYF. The DNA for the CDR3 is TGTGCCAGCAGCTGGAGGACTAGCGGGTCTTCCTACGAGCAGTACTTC.

V and J are TRBV2 and TRBJ2-7; 14 nucleotides align to TRBD2. This CDR3 contains 17 residues. V gave up 5 bases and J gave up 2 bases; unmatched junction bases: 8. The germline V gene has CDR1 SNHLY and CDR2 FYNNEI. This CDR3 is CASSSGTSGSPTYEQYF. The CDR3 bases are TGTGCCAGCAGTAGCGGGACTAGCGGGAGCCCAACCTACGAGCAGTACTTC.

The chain has TRBV6-1 and TRBJ1-2; TRBD1 is a possible D gene (5 bases). Germline-derived CDR1 and CDR2 are MNHNS and SASEGT. The CDR3 totals 14 residues. V lost 6 bases and J 5 bases, leaving 16 bases between the germline ends. CDR3 coding DNA: TGTGCCAGCAGCCGGGACCCGGGGAGGTATGGCTACACCTTC. Amino acids: CASSRDPGRYGYTF.

The chain is built from TRBV25-1 and TRBJ2-1; 9 bases are shared with TRBD1. The length of the CDR3 is 15 residues. J lost 7 bases, V lost 6 bases, and 10 bases had no gene match. The germline V gene has CDR1 MGHDK and CDR2 SYGVNS. For the CDR3, the DNA is TGTGCCAGCAGATCACAGACAGGGGGACGGAATGAGCAGTTCTTC. Its protein is CASRSQTGGRNEQFF.

V is TRBV7-3 and J is TRBJ1-1; D gene ambiguous. This CDR3 comprises 15 residues. Trimming stripped 2 bases from V and 7 bases from J, with 17 bases between. Germline CDR1 is SGHTA and CDR2 is FQGTGA. CDR3 nucleotide sequence: TGTGCCAGCAGCTTAGGGGTAACGGGGATTGGTGAAGCTTTCTTT. Translation gives CASSLGVTGIGEAFF.

The chain uses TRBV5-4 and TRBJ1-1, with TRBD1 matching over 7 bases. CDR3 length: 13 amino acids. Losses at the gene ends were 4 bases for V and 6 bases for J; bases not matched to a gene: 6. Germline values: CDR1 SGHNT, CDR2 YYREEE (reference sequence). The CDR3: CASSKDRRAEAFF. In DNA, the CDR3 is TGTGCCAGCAGCAAGGACAGGAGAGCTGAAGCTTTCTTT.

The chain joins TRBV6-5 to TRBJ2-7; 10 bases line up with TRBD1. Germline V gene data show CDR1 as MNHEY and CDR2 as SVGAGI. With 7 bases clipped from V and 3 bases from J, the junction kept 6 bases outside the gene matches. CDR3 length equals 14 residues. CDR3 loop: CASTPGTGVYEQYF. DNA of the CDR3: TGTGCCAGCACCCCCGGGACAGGGGTCTACGAGCAGTACTTC.

The chain couples TRBV9 to TRBJ2-4; D not certain. V lost 0 bases, J lost 1 base, and 11 bases lay in between. The CDR3 length is 16 residues. Germline CDR1 and CDR2: SGDLS and YYNGEE. CDR3 loop: CASSVDGTAAKNIQYF. CDR3 sequence (DNA): TGTGCCAGCAGCGTAGATGGCACCGCCGCCAAAAACATTCAGTACTTC. Supplemented by reference TRBV9 and TRBJ2-4, the full variable domain reads DSGVTQTPKHLITATGQRVTLRCSPRSGDLSVYWYQQSLDQGLQFLIQYYNGEERAKGNILERFSAQQFPDLHSELNLSSLELGDSALYFCASSVDGTAAKNIQYFGAGTRLSVL.

This chain joins TRBV28 and TRBJ1-2; the D is unclear. Deletions cut 3 bases from V and 4 bases from J, with 15 bases between. The CDR3 runs 15 residues. CDR1 MDHEN and CDR2 SYDVKM come from the germline V gene. The CDR3 DNA sequence: TGTGCCAGCAGTTTCACTCCCTTAGGACTCTATGGCTACACCTTC. Translated, it gives CASSFTPLGLYGYTF.

V is TRBV11-2 and J is TRBJ1-6; 7 bases map to TRBD1. The CDR3 consists of 15 residues. Germline lookup yields CDR1 SGHAT and CDR2 FQNNGV. J gave up 9 bases and V 0 bases, and 5 bases lay outside the gene matches. CDR3 DNA sequence: TGTGCCAGCAGCTTAGAGCTCAGGGGGAGTTCACCCCTCCACTTT. Translating gives CASSLELRGSSPLHF.